This T cell receptor beta chain was identified in a study of T-cell reconstitution after alpha-beta-depleted transplantation in children. Study-level findings and limits: Several hundred rapidly expanded clones from non-depleted graft cells reportedly supplied alpha-beta T cells about two months post-transplant. Newly made T cells mostly supplied T-cell counts and diversity one year after transplant. Several patients had high TCRbeta diversity at day 60; it came from surviving recipient T cells and thymic progenitors.

This CDR3 spans 14 amino acids. Germline V gene sequence: CDR1 DFQATT, CDR2 SNEGSKA (reference sequence). This clonotype was detected a few times. The antigen is unknown. Library preparation (for TCRbeta) was performed with unique molecular identifiers. MiXCR, applied by TCRdb to the PCR reads, yields one record per CDR3 protein. The data hold 200,000 to 250,000 distinct CDR3 sequences, with approximately 10% observed a single time. Specimen: PBMCs, collected before TCRalphabeta/CD19-depleted stem cell transplant. The sequence was collected from a child under two years old with acute myeloid leukemia, due to receive a stem cell transplant. This rearrangement joins TRBV20-1 to TRBJ2-7; D may be TRBD1 (6 bases). For the CDR3, the DNA is TGCACCCACACCCGGCCAGGGGAGTCCTACGAGCAGTACTTC. This encodes CTHTRPGESYEQYF.